These 10 T cell receptor beta chains share one sample of origin, sequenced in a study of immunodeficiency. Generated by immunoSEQ multiplex PCR, the TCRdb table keeps only in-frame clones and is missing some. The repertoire includes roughly 3,400 clones, 70% to 90% of them detected once, and approximately 12% sits in the top ten. Sequenced input: CD8+ T cells from blood. All receptors derive from a human donor in good health.

The chain is built from TRBV19 and TRBJ1-6; tentative D call: TRBD1 (6 bases). Trimming pared 7 bases from V and 5 bases from J, leaving 15 bases between. Germline V gene data show CDR1 as LNHDA and CDR2 as SQIVND (reference sequence). This CDR3 region has 15 residues. In DNA form, the CDR3 reads TGTGCCAGTACCCCGGTGCAGGGGCATAATTCACCCCTCCACTTT. This sequence encodes CASTPVQGHNSPLHF.

The chain joins TRBV5-8 to TRBJ1-1; D not certain. The CDR3 is 17 amino acids. The germline V gene encodes CDR1 SGHTS and CDR2 YDEGEE. Trimming shortened V by 2 bases and J by 0 bases, and 17 bases separated the two germline ends. Here the CDR3 reads CASSFMIRGQLNTEAFF. DNA for the CDR3: TGTGCCAGCAGCTTTATGATAAGAGGCCAGCTGAACACTGAAGCTTTCTTT.

The chain combines TRBV7-6 with TRBJ2-5; D remains ambiguous. Trimming stripped 8 bases from V and 4 bases from J, with 11 bases between. This CDR3 has 12 residues. CDR1 is SGHVS, CDR2 FNYEAQ, per germline. CDR3 sequence reads: CASLDSRETQYF. CDR3 nucleotide sequence: TGTGCCAGCCTTGATAGTAGAGAGACCCAGTACTTC.

The chain combines TRBV7-3 with TRBJ2-1, with D perhaps matching TRBD1 or TRBD2 (6 bases each). Germline V gene data show CDR1 as SGHTA and CDR2 as FQGTGA. The CDR3 runs to 13 residues. The V gene lost 5 bases and the J gene lost 6 bases, with 11 bases spanning the gap. CDR3 in amino acids: CASSLGGGNEQFF. The DNA for the CDR3 is TGTGCCAGCAGCCTTGGAGGGGGCAATGAGCAGTTCTTC.

V and J are TRBV2 and TRBJ1-1, with D perhaps TRBD1 (5 bases). The germline V gene has CDR1 SNHLY and CDR2 FYNNEI. CDR3 size: 12 residues. Trimming removed 6 bases at V and 3 bases at J, with 8 bases between. The CDR3 DNA follows: TGTGCCAGCAGGCCGACAGACACTGAAGCTTTCTTT. Translated: CASRPTDTEAFF.

This clone was seen a few times. The rearrangement joins TRBV2 to TRBJ1-1; D remains unclear. Germline lookup yields CDR1 SNHLY and CDR2 FYNNEI. The CDR3 spans 11 residues. V was cut by 8 bases and J by 3 bases, with 7 bases left in between. CDR3 in amino acids: CASFAYTEAFF. The CDR3 DNA follows: TGTGCCAGCTTTGCCTACACTGAAGCTTTCTTT. The complete variable domain, with remaining parts taken from reference TRBV2 and TRBJ1-1, reads EPEVTQTPSHQVTQMGQEVILRCVPISNHLYFYWYRQILGQKVEFLVSFYNNEISEKSEIFDDQFSVERPDGSNFTLKIRSTKLEDSAMYFCASFAYTEAFFGQGTRLTVV.

This chain joins TRBV24-1 and TRBJ1-5; D is unclear. Trimming left V 4 bases short and J 1 base short, with 13 bases between. CDR3 length: 16 amino acids. Germline CDR1 is KGHDR and CDR2 is SFDVKD. The CDR3 region has the DNA TGTGCCACCAGTGACGCCGACGGGGAGAGCAATCAGCCCCAGCATTTT. It encodes CATSDADGESNQPQHF.

The chain combines TRBV9 with TRBJ2-7, with TRBD2 identical over 7 bases. Trimming removed 3 bases from V and 4 bases from J; junction bases left unmatched: 7. Germline CDR1 reads SGDLS; CDR2 reads YYNGEE. The CDR3 has 14 amino acids. The CDR3 bases are TGTGCCAGCAGCGGCGGGGGACGGACTTACGAGCAGTACTTC. It is translated as CASSGGGRTYEQYF.

The gene calls are TRBV28 and TRBJ2-3; D possibly corresponds to TRBD2 (5 bases). Germline CDR1 reads MDHEN; CDR2 reads SYDVKM. Trimming removed 7 bases at V and 3 bases at J, with 20 bases between. The CDR3 sequence is 16 residues long. The CDR3 DNA follows: TGTGCCAGCACCCTGAGGGATGGGGTAAGGACAGATACGCAGTATTTT. Translated, it gives CASTLRDGVRTDTQYF.

The count of this clone is one. The chain couples TRBV13 to TRBJ2-3; 11 bases fit TRBD2. The V gene's germline CDR1 is PRHDT and CDR2 FYEKMQ (reference sequence). Trimming at V came to 4 bases and at J to 6 bases, leaving 9 bases not matched to a gene. There are 16 residues in the CDR3. The CDR3: CASSSGTSGPVDTQYF. The CDR3 bases are TGTGCCAGCAGCTCCGGGACTAGCGGCCCTGTGGATACGCAGTATTTT.